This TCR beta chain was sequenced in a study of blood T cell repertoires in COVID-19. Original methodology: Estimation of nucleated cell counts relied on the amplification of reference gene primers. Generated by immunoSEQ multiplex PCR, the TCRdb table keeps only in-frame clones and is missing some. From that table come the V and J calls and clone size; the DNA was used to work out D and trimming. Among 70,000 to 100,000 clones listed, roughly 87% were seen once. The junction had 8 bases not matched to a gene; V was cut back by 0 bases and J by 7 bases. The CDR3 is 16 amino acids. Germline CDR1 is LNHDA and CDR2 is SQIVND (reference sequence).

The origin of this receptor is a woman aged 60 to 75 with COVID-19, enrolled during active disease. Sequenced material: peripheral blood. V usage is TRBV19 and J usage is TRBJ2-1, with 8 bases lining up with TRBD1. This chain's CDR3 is CASSIDRAGGQNEQFF. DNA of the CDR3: TGTGCCAGTAGTATAGATCGGGCAGGGGGCCAGAATGAGCAGTTCTTC.